A selection of T cell receptor beta chains follows, all from one sample in a study of OX40 agonist ivuxolimab in advanced cancers. Repertoires were generated with immunoSEQ multiplex PCR, while TCRdb's copy carries only in-frame clones and drops some. The sample records around 17,000 clones, nearly 95% being singletons. Sequences were derived from CD4+ or CD8+ T cells sorted from blood, sampled in a trial of the OX40 agonist ivuxolimab. The receptors come from an adult with an advanced solid tumor such as melanoma, head and neck, liver or kidney cancer. Each CDR3 is given with its conserved first and last residue. A D gene is named only where the DNA matches it firmly. Clone sizes are given selectively: once, few, many, or a class where the clone is expanded.

J: TRBJ2-7; size: -; V: TRBV7-7; D: TRBD2; CDR3: CASSPGRGESAYEQYF; DNA: TGTGCCAGCAGCCCCGGTCGGGGGGAATCCGCTTACGAGCAGTACTTC
J: TRBJ2-1; size: -; V: TRBV4-2; D: TRBD2; CDR3: CASSQALYLAGAYNEQFF; DNA: TGTGCCAGCAGCCAAGCTCTTTACCTAGCGGGGGCTTACAATGAGCAGTTCTTC
J: TRBJ1-2; size: -; V: TRBV5-1; D: TRBD1; CDR3: CASSSGQGALGYTF; DNA: TGCGCCAGCAGCTCGGGACAGGGGGCTCTTGGCTACACCTTC
J: TRBJ2-1; size: -; V: TRBV7-2; D: -; CDR3: CASSLAGDGNEQFF; DNA: TGTGCCAGCAGCTTAGCGGGCGACGGAAACGAGCAGTTCTTC
J: TRBJ2-7; size: -; V: TRBV5-5; D: TRBD1; CDR3: CASSLDLGTGVRNEQYF; DNA: TGTGCCAGCAGCTTGGACCTGGGGACAGGGGTGAGGAACGAGCAGTACTTC
J: TRBJ2-7; size: once; V: TRBV29-1; D: -; CDR3: CSALVPDRLYEQYF; DNA: TGCAGCGCCTTAGTTCCTGACAGGCTCTACGAGCAGTACTTC
J: TRBJ1-1; size: -; V: TRBV19; D: -; CDR3: CASSIAYMNTEAFF; DNA: TGTGCCAGTAGTATAGCATACATGAACACTGAAGCTTTCTTT
J: TRBJ2-1; size: -; V: TRBV2; D: -; CDR3: CASSEGAGDEQFF; DNA: TGTGCCAGCAGTGAAGGCGCTGGCGATGAGCAGTTCTTC
J: TRBJ1-2; size: -; V: TRBV27; D: -; CDR3: CASSVTGTLYGYTF; DNA: TGTGCCAGCAGTGTCACCGGGACCCTGTATGGCTACACCTTC
J: TRBJ1-4; size: -; V: TRBV19; D: -; CDR3: CASSPPGGASNEKLFF; DNA: TGTGCCAGTAGTCCACCGGGGGGGGCATCTAATGAAAAACTGTTTTTT
J: TRBJ1-6; size: -; V: TRBV4-1; D: -; CDR3: CASSHPGRGNNSPLHF; DNA: TGCGCCAGCAGCCACCCTGGAAGGGGAAATAATTCACCCCTCCACTTT
J: TRBJ2-1; size: -; V: TRBV15; D: -; CDR3: CATSSPARGPGDHEQFF; DNA: TGTGCCACCAGCAGTCCCGCCCGCGGTCCGGGAGACCATGAGCAGTTCTTC
J: TRBJ1-1; size: once; V: TRBV6-6; D: -; CDR3: CASSLSVGNTEAFF; DNA: TGTGCCAGCAGCCTCTCGGTGGGGAACACTGAAGCTTTCTTT
J: TRBJ1-1; size: -; V: TRBV9; D: -; CDR3: CASSVARDTEAFF; DNA: TGTGCCAGCAGCGTAGCCCGGGACACTGAAGCTTTCTTT
J: TRBJ2-5; size: -; V: TRBV7-6; D: TRBD2; CDR3: CASSQAGGRYQETQYF; DNA: TGTGCCAGCAGCCAAGCGGGGGGGAGGTACCAAGAGACCCAGTACTTC
J: TRBJ1-4; size: -; V: TRBV5-6; D: -; CDR3: CASSLALSPPRLFF; DNA: TGTGCCAGCAGCTTGGCCCTGTCCCCTCCTAGACTGTTTTTT
J: TRBJ1-1; size: -; V: TRBV28; D: -; CDR3: CASSSDWNTEAFF; DNA: TGTGCCAGCAGTAGCGATTGGAACACTGAAGCTTTCTTT
J: TRBJ1-5; size: once; V: TRBV7-9; D: -; CDR3: CASSLSGSGQPQHF; DNA: TGTGCCAGCAGCTTATCAGGGTCGGGACAGCCCCAGCATTTT
J: TRBJ2-1; size: -; V: TRBV9; D: TRBD2; CDR3: CASSVGGGSYNEQFF; DNA: TGTGCCAGCAGCGTCGGGGGGGGCTCTTACAATGAGCAGTTCTTC
J: TRBJ2-7; size: -; V: TRBV11-2; D: TRBD2; CDR3: CATRGLAEYEQYF; DNA: TGTGCCACGCGCGGACTAGCGGAATACGAGCAGTACTTC
J: TRBJ1-2; size: once; V: TRBV4-3; D: TRBD1; CDR3: CASSQVLRDRFYGYTF; DNA: TGCGCCAGCAGCCAAGTACTCAGGGACAGGTTCTATGGCTACACCTTC
J: TRBJ2-5; size: -; V: TRBV7-6; D: -; CDR3: CASSPGLIQETQYF; DNA: TGTGCCAGCAGTCCCGGACTAATACAAGAGACCCAGTACTTC
J: TRBJ2-1; size: -; V: TRBV29-1; D: TRBD2; CDR3: CSVARGRFDEQFF; DNA: TGCAGCGTTGCCCGCGGGAGGTTCGATGAGCAGTTCTTC
J: TRBJ1-1; size: -; V: TRBV6-5; D: -; CDR3: CASSYGPRDEAFF; DNA: TGTGCCAGCAGTTACGGACCAAGAGATGAAGCTTTCTTT
J: TRBJ1-1; size: -; V: TRBV27; D: -; CDR3: CASSLTANTEAFF; DNA: TGTGCCAGCAGCCTGACAGCGAACACTGAAGCTTTCTTT
J: TRBJ2-7; size: -; V: TRBV11-3; D: TRBD2; CDR3: CASSLEAGTYEQYF; DNA: TGTGCCAGCAGCTTAGAAGCGGGAACCTACGAGCAGTACTTC
J: TRBJ2-7; size: -; V: TRBV27; D: -; CDR3: CASSLGGNEQYF; DNA: TGTGCCAGCAGTTTGGGGGGTAACGAGCAGTACTTC
J: TRBJ2-1; size: -; V: TRBV6-5; D: -; CDR3: CASSPGIPGHNEQFF; DNA: TGTGCCAGCAGTCCCGGAATCCCTGGTCACAATGAGCAGTTCTTC
J: TRBJ1-2; size: -; V: TRBV9; D: -; CDR3: CASSVDRDLSEGYTF; DNA: TGTGCCAGCAGCGTAGACCGGGATCTATCGGAAGGCTACACCTTC
J: TRBJ2-7; size: -; V: TRBV2; D: -; CDR3: CASSDGQSWKQYF; DNA: TGTGCCAGCTCCGACGGCCAGTCCTGGAAGCAGTACTTC
J: TRBJ1-1; size: -; V: TRBV28; D: -; CDR3: CASIRDGMNTEAFF; DNA: TGTGCCAGCATCAGGGACGGGATGAACACTGAAGCTTTCTTT
J: TRBJ2-1; size: -; V: TRBV4-2; D: TRBD2; CDR3: CASSQDTSGYNEQFF; DNA: TGTGCCAGCAGCCAGGACACTAGCGGTTACAATGAGCAGTTCTTC
J: TRBJ2-7; size: -; V: TRBV27; D: -; CDR3: CASSPSYEQYF; DNA: TGTGCCAGCAGCCCCTCCTACGAGCAGTACTTC
J: TRBJ2-2; size: -; V: TRBV4-1; D: -; CDR3: CASSLNRATRELFF; DNA: TGCGCCAGCAGCCTCAATCGGGCAACCCGGGAGCTGTTTTTT